Below, 12 T cell receptor beta chains from the same sample are listed, as sequenced in a study of blood T cell repertoires in COVID-19. Repertoires were generated with immunoSEQ multiplex PCR, while TCRdb's copy carries only in-frame clones and drops some. The repertoire includes 250,000 to 300,000 clones, around 85% of them detected once, and approximately 10% sits in the top ten. The source material was peripheral blood. The source of these receptors is a woman in her 70s with acute or convalescent COVID-19.

CDR3 loop: CAISEGQVNSGANVLTF. The CDR3 DNA follows: TGTGCCATCAGTGAGGGCCAGGTTAACTCTGGGGCCAACGTCCTGACTTTC. The V and J genes are TRBV10-3 and TRBJ2-6, with D unclear. V gave up 2 bases and J gave up 0 bases, with 11 bases separating them. The V gene's germline CDR1 is ENHRY and CDR2 SYGVKD. This CDR3 is built from 17 residues.

The chain employs TRBV4-2 and TRBJ2-2; TRBD2 matches at 8 bases. The CDR3 sequence is 17 residues long. V dropped 4 bases and J dropped 8; count of bases not matched to a gene: 15. Germline loops: CDR1 LGHNA, CDR2 YNFKEQ. CDR3 residues: CASSPYAGTRRDGELFF. CDR3 bases: TGTGCCAGCAGCCCTTACGCCGGGACTAGACGGGATGGGGAGCTGTTTTTT.

This clone was detected a few times. This chain links TRBV20-1 with TRBJ1-6, with D tentatively TRBD1 (5 bases). The CDR3 contains 9 residues. The germline V and J ends were trimmed by 7 bases and 12 bases, with 7 bases remaining between them. CDR1 is DFQATT, CDR2 SNEGSKA, per germline (reference sequence). CDR3 loop: CSGGVPLHF. CDR3 in DNA: TGCAGTGGGGGGGTACCCCTCCACTTT.

The chain carries TRBV10-1 and TRBJ1-1; no definite D call. The CDR3 is made up of 15 amino acids. The V end lost 0 bases, the J end lost 1 base, and 9 bases lay between the germline ends. Looked up from germline, CDR1 is WNHNN and CDR2 is SYGVQD (reference sequence). In DNA form, the CDR3 reads TGCGCCAGCAGTGAGTCATCCGGGTCGAACACTGAAGCTTTCTTT. It yields the protein CASSESSGSNTEAFF.

The J gene is TRBJ2-3, the V gene TRBV29-1, with 7 positions matching TRBD2. V was clipped by 6 bases and J by 4 bases; unmatched bases: 7. Germline lookup yields CDR1 SQVTM and CDR2 ANQGSEA. The CDR3 has 13 amino acids. DNA of the CDR3: TGCAGCGTCCGTAGCGGGTTGGCAGATACGCAGTATTTT. Translation: CSVRSGLADTQYF.

The chain has TRBV3-1 (or the pseudogene TRBV3-2) and TRBJ2-2, with 9 bases matching TRBD1. Germline V gene data show CDR1 as LGHDT and CDR2 as YNNKEL (reference sequence). The CDR3 consists of 14 residues. V was clipped by 9 bases and J by 2 bases; unmatched bases: 4. The CDR3 region has the DNA TGTGCCAGTCAGGACAGGGGCAACACCGGGGAGCTGTTTTTT. Residues: CASQDRGNTGELFF.

This chain links TRBV11-3 with TRBJ2-2; D is ambiguous. V was clipped by 5 bases and J by 3 bases, with 4 bases between them. The CDR3 totals 12 residues. The germline gives CDR1 SGHNT, CDR2 YENEEA. CDR3 sequence reads: CASSPYTGELFF. The CDR3 nucleotides read TGTGCCAGCAGCCCCTACACCGGGGAGCTGTTTTTT.

The chain couples TRBV19 to TRBJ1-2; D remains ambiguous. CDR1 and CDR2 from the germline V gene are LNHDA and SQIVND (reference sequence). The CDR3 totals 13 residues. The germline V and J ends were trimmed by 0 bases and 8 bases, with 10 bases remaining between them. CDR3 in amino acids: CASSIEGVSGYTF. The CDR3, as DNA: TGTGCCAGTAGTATAGAGGGCGTGTCGGGCTACACCTTC.

Concerning this clone: Other DNA sequences in the same sample also yield this CDR3. The J gene is TRBJ1-1, the V gene TRBV6-5; 10 bases line up with TRBD1. With V trimmed by 6 bases and J by 5 bases, 3 bases remained unmatched. Germline V gene data show CDR1 as MNHEY and CDR2 as SVGAGI. The CDR3 totals 13 residues. The CDR3 here is CASSRDRGTEAFF. The CDR3 DNA reads as TGTGCCAGCAGCCGGGACAGGGGAACTGAAGCTTTCTTT.

The CDR3 is CASSQGQVNEKLFF. The CDR3 bases are TGCGCCAGCAGCCAAGGGCAAGTTAATGAAAAACTGTTTTTT. J is TRBJ1-4 and V is TRBV4-1; no reliable D call. V was cut by 1 base and J by 4 bases, with 7 bases left in between. The germline CDR1 and CDR2 sequences are MGHRA and YSYEKL. The CDR3 has 14 residues.

The V gene is TRBV30, the J gene TRBJ1-2, with 11 bases matching TRBD1. Germline CDR1 GTSNPN, CDR2 SVGIG (reference sequence). Losses at the gene ends were 2 bases for V and 7 bases for J; bases not matched to a gene: 6. The CDR3 runs to 14 residues. Here the CDR3 DNA reads TGTGCCTGGAGTTGGACAGGGGGCTCGAGTGGCTACACCTTC. Its translation: CAWSWTGGSSGYTF.

The CDR3 spells CASSYARKGEGYTF. CDR3 DNA sequence: TGTGCCAGCAGTTACGCACGGAAAGGGGAAGGCTACACCTTC. The chain carries TRBV6-5 and TRBJ1-2; TRBD1 might be the D (5 bases). The CDR3 extends over 14 amino acids. Germline assignment: CDR1 MNHEY and CDR2 SVGAGI. V lost 2 bases to trimming and J lost 8 bases, with 15 bases between them.